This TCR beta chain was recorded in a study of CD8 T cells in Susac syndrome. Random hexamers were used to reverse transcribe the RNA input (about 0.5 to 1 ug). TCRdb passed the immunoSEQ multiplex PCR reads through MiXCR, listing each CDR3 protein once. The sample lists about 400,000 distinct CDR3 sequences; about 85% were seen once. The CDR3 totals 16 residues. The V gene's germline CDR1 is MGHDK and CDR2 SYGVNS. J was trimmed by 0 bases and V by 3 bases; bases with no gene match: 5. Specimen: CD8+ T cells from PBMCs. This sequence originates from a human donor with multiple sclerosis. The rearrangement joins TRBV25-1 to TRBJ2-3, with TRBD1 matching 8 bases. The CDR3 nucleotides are TGTGCCAGCAGTGAGGGGACAGGCCGTAGCACAGATACGCAGTATTTT. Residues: CASSEGTGRSTDTQYF.